These T cell receptor beta chains were read from a single sample in a study of T cell responses to AZD1222 COVID-19 vaccine. Produced via immunoSEQ multiplex PCR; TCRdb's table is partial and in-frame only. This sample yields some 170,000 clones, of which more than 85% are seen a single time; over 0.7% belongs to the top ten. The source was peripheral blood, collected on day 0 of AZD1222 vaccination. The receptors shown here come from an adult in good health. CDR3s include the opening cysteine and the closing phenylalanine or tryptophan. A D gene is named only where the DNA matches it firmly. Clone size is shown for a subset of rows, as once, few, many or a class of expanded clone.

V	D	size	J	CDR3	DNA
TRBV7-9	NA	few	TRBJ2-3	CASSWGSSSTDTQYF	TGTGCCAGCTCATGGGGTAGCAGTAGCACAGATACGCAGTATTTT
TRBV7-8	NA	NA	TRBJ1-5	CASSLRGDANNQPQHF	TGTGCCAGCAGCTTAAGGGGGGACGCGAACAATCAGCCCCAGCATTTT
TRBV9	NA	NA	TRBJ1-1	CASSVGSPRNTEAFF	TGTGCCAGCAGCGTAGGATCCCCCCGAAACACTGAAGCTTTCTTT
TRBV18	TRBD1	NA	TRBJ1-5	CASSPQGGANQPQHF	TGTGCCAGCTCACCACAAGGGGGCGCGAATCAGCCCCAGCATTTT
TRBV7-2	NA	NA	TRBJ2-5	CASSLVFRSETQYF	TGTGCCAGCAGCTTAGTTTTCAGAAGTGAGACCCAGTACTTC
TRBV7-8	TRBD2	NA	TRBJ2-3	CASSSTGSGGIDTQYF	TGTGCCAGCAGCTCTACGGGTAGCGGGGGCATAGATACGCAGTATTTT
TRBV11-2	NA	NA	TRBJ1-6	CASSPRRGQRNSPLHF	TGTGCCAGCAGCCCGCGTAGGGGCCAACGCAATTCACCCCTCCACTTT
TRBV11-2	TRBD2	once	TRBJ2-2	CASSLLAGGTGELFF	TGTGCCAGCAGCTTACTTGCGGGGGGCACCGGGGAGCTGTTTTTT
TRBV5-4	NA	NA	TRBJ2-1	CASRSGSTEQFF	TGTGCCAGCAGGAGTGGAAGCACTGAGCAGTTCTTC
TRBV18	TRBD1	NA	TRBJ1-1	CASSRPGQGAEAFF	TGTGCCAGCTCACGACCGGGACAGGGCGCTGAAGCTTTCTTT
TRBV9	NA	once	TRBJ2-1	CASSVRQAGYNEQFF	TGTGCCAGCAGCGTGCGCCAGGCAGGATACAATGAGCAGTTCTTC
TRBV2	NA	NA	TRBJ1-6	CASRLDSNSPLHF	TGTGCCAGCAGGCTTGACAGTAATTCACCCCTCCACTTT
TRBV4-3	NA	NA	TRBJ2-7	CASSQVGLAIPYEQYF	TGCGCCAGCAGCCAAGTTGGGCTAGCGATCCCCTACGAGCAGTACTTC
TRBV27	NA	NA	TRBJ1-1	CASSLYRGRVFSEAFF	TGTGCCAGCAGTTTATATCGGGGCAGGGTATTTTCTGAAGCTTTCTTT
TRBV19	TRBD1	NA	TRBJ1-2	CASSIDRDRGFLLF	TGTGCCAGTAGTATAGATCGGGACAGGGGCTTTCTTCTCTTC
TRBV27	NA	NA	TRBJ2-1	CASSILLLGEQFF	TGTGCCAGCAGCATCCTTTTACTGGGGGAGCAGTTCTTC
TRBV7-9	TRBD1	NA	TRBJ2-7	CASSFGDRVLEEQYF	TGTGCCAGCAGCTTCGGGGACAGGGTTCTAGAAGAGCAGTACTTC
TRBV6-5	NA	once	TRBJ1-5	CASSSTSNQPQHF	TGTGCCAGCAGCTCAACCTCCAATCAGCCCCAGCATTTT
TRBV6-5	TRBD1	NA	TRBJ1-1	CASRMGQHTEAFF	TGTGCCAGCAGGATGGGACAGCACACTGAAGCTTTCTTT
TRBV5-1	NA	NA	TRBJ1-2	CASSLVQGNYGYTF	TGCGCCAGCAGCTTGGTTCAGGGGAACTATGGCTACACCTTC
TRBV21-1	NA	NA	TRBJ1-1	CASSGAGGAFF	TGTGCCAGCAGCGGGGCAGGGGGTGCTTTCTTT
TRBV5-8	NA	few	TRBJ1-1	CASSPSRQMNTEAFF	TGTGCCAGCAGTCCATCAAGACAGATGAACACTGAAGCTTTCTTT
TRBV13	NA	NA	TRBJ1-1	CASSSFMTEAFF	TGTGCCAGCAGCTCTTTCATGACTGAAGCTTTCTTT
TRBV5-8	NA	NA	TRBJ1-1	CASSRGGNMNTEAFF	TGTGCCAGCAGCAGGGGTGGTAACATGAACACTGAAGCTTTCTTT
TRBV18	NA	NA	TRBJ2-2	CASSPDLGTTGELFF	TGTGCCAGCTCACCCGACCTGGGTACAACCGGGGAGCTGTTTTTT
TRBV6-5	NA	NA	TRBJ1-1	CASSYGRGRTEAFF	TGTGCCAGCAGTTACGGAAGGGGAAGGACTGAAGCTTTCTTT
TRBV10-3	NA	NA	TRBJ1-2	CAISEVTNYGYTF	TGTGCCATCAGTGAGGTGACAAACTATGGCTACACCTTC
TRBV3-1/TRBV3-2	NA	NA	TRBJ1-3	CASSVNGGGYSGNTIYF	TGTGCCAGCAGCGTTAACGGCGGCGGATACTCTGGAAACACCATATATTTT
TRBV29-1	TRBD1	NA	TRBJ1-2	CSGGTGANYGYTF	TGCAGCGGCGGGACAGGGGCTAACTATGGCTACACCTTC
TRBV9	NA	NA	TRBJ1-1	CASSVVVEAFF	TGTGCCAGCAGCGTAGTGGTGGAAGCTTTCTTT
TRBV5-5	TRBD1	NA	TRBJ1-6	CASSEIDRGDETIHF	TGTGCCAGCAGCGAAATAGACAGGGGAGACGAAACCATCCACTTT
TRBV6-2/TRBV6-3	NA	NA	TRBJ1-2	CASSYLRGRYTF	TGTGCCAGCAGTTACCTCCGTGGACGGTACACCTTC
TRBV18	NA	NA	TRBJ2-7	CASSSTQGYEQYF	TGTGCCAGCTCATCGACTCAGGGCTACGAGCAGTACTTC
TRBV11-3	NA	NA	TRBJ1-2	CASSLTPGGGSFYGYTF	TGTGCCAGCAGCTTAACCCCCGGGGGGGGTTCCTTCTATGGCTACACCTTC
TRBV29-1	TRBD1	NA	TRBJ1-4	CSVADRGVEKLFF	TGCAGCGTCGCGGACAGGGGCGTAGAAAAACTGTTTTTT
TRBV11-2	NA	NA	TRBJ1-1	CASSLVRGRNTEAFF	TGTGCCAGCAGCTTAGTCCGGGGCCGGAACACTGAAGCTTTCTTT
TRBV6-5	NA	once	TRBJ1-1	CASSRDSEAFF	TGTGCCAGCAGTAGAGACAGTGAAGCTTTCTTT
TRBV19	NA	NA	TRBJ1-6	CASSIWGSNSPLHF	TGTGCCAGTAGTATCTGGGGTTCTAATTCACCCCTCCACTTT
TRBV2	NA	NA	TRBJ1-5	CASSERGQPQHF	TGTGCCAGCAGTGAACGTGGGCAGCCCCAGCATTTT
TRBV6-9	NA	NA	TRBJ2-7	CASRPSRVNEQYF	TGTGCCAGCAGACCCAGCAGAGTTAACGAGCAGTACTTC
TRBV7-9	NA	NA	TRBJ1-1	CASVPGGQLNTEAFF	TGTGCCAGCGTACCCGGGGGTCAGTTGAACACTGAAGCTTTCTTT
TRBV28	NA	NA	TRBJ1-2	CASSLYAGGYTF	TGTGCCAGCAGTTTATACGCGGGTGGCTACACCTTC
TRBV28	NA	NA	TRBJ2-7	CASSFRYEQYF	TGTGCCAGCAGTTTTAGGTACGAGCAGTACTTC
TRBV12-3/TRBV12-4	NA	few	TRBJ1-1	CASSLQGNTEAFF	TGTGCCAGCAGCCTACAGGGGAACACTGAAGCTTTCTTT
TRBV5-8	TRBD1	NA	TRBJ2-2	CASSIPQGAQNTGELFF	TGTGCCAGCAGCATTCCACAGGGGGCGCAAAACACCGGGGAGCTGTTTTTT
TRBV12-3/TRBV12-4	TRBD1	NA	TRBJ1-2	CASRLRDREGYTF	TGTGCCAGCAGGCTGCGGGACAGGGAAGGCTACACCTTC
TRBV4-1	NA	few	TRBJ1-3	CASSQYSDPSGNTIYF	TGCGCCAGCAGCCAATATTCAGACCCCTCTGGAAACACCATATATTTT
TRBV10-3	NA	NA	TRBJ1-5	CAISSAGTGYRQPQHF	TGTGCCATCAGTTCGGCCGGGACCGGATACCGTCAGCCCCAGCATTTT
TRBV18	NA	NA	TRBJ1-5	CASSPLENQPQHF	TGTGCCAGCTCACCACTGGAGAATCAGCCCCAGCATTTT
TRBV6-5	TRBD2	NA	TRBJ2-1	CASSSLAGSNEQFF	TGTGCCAGCAGTTCGCTAGCGGGGAGCAATGAGCAGTTCTTC
TRBV30	TRBD1	NA	TRBJ1-2	CAWSGRGFLSGYTF	TGTGCCTGGAGCGGCAGGGGGTTCTTGAGCGGCTACACCTTC
TRBV30	NA	NA	TRBJ2-1	CAWSVSGGENYNEQFF	TGTGCCTGGAGTGTAAGTGGCGGGGAAAATTACAATGAGCAGTTCTTC
TRBV7-9	TRBD1	NA	TRBJ1-2	CASSLESGGYGYTF	TGTGCCAGCAGCTTAGAATCAGGGGGCTATGGCTACACCTTC
TRBV5-4	NA	NA	TRBJ1-2	CASSSTPKGTYGYTF	TGTGCCAGCAGCTCGACCCCCAAGGGGACATATGGCTACACCTTC
TRBV13	NA	NA	TRBJ2-5	CASLNHAAEETQYF	TGTGCCAGCTTGAATCACGCGGCCGAAGAGACCCAGTACTTC